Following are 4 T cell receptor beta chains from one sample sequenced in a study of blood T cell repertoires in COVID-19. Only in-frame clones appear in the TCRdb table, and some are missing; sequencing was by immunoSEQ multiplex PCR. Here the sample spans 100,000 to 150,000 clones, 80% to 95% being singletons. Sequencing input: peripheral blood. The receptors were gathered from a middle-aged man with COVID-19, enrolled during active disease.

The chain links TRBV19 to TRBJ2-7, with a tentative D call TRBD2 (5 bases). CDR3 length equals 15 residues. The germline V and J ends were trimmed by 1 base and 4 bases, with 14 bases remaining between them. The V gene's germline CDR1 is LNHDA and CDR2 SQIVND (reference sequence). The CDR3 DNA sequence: TGTGCCAGTAGTATAGTTCACGGGATAGGGTACGAGCAGTACTTC. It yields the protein CASSIVHGIGYEQYF.

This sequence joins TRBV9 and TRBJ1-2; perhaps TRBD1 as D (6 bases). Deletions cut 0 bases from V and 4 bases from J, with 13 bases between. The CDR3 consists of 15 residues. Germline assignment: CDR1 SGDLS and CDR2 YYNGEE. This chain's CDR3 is CASSVDGTRAYGYTF. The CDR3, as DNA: TGTGCCAGCAGCGTAGATGGGACACGGGCCTATGGCTACACCTTC.

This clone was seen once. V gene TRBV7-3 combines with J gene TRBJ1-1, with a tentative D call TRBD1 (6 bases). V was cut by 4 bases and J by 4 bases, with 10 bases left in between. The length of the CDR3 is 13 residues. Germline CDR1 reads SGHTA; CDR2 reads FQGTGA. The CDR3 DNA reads TGTGCCAGCAGCTCAGGGGTTGGCACTGAAGCTTTCTTT. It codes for CASSSGVGTEAFF.

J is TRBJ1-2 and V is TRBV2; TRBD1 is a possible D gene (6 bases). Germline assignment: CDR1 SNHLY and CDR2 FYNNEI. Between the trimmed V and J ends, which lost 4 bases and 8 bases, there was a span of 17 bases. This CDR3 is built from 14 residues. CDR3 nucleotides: TGTGCCAGCAGTGGGGAACAGGGAGCTTTGGGCTACACCTTC. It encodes CASSGEQGALGYTF.